The next 4 T cell receptor beta chains were all read from a single sample in a study of response to subunit inactivated influenza vaccine. TCRdb used MiXCR to reprocess the RT-PCR reads, holding one entry per CDR3 protein. Altogether 630,000 or so distinct CDR3 sequences are present, 15% to 19% being singletons, with the ten largest covering roughly 10%. Specimen: PBMCs from blood, collected 12 days after vaccination. The receptors derive from a man between 45 and 60 years old who received an inactivated influenza vaccine.

This clonotype was seen a few times. The V and J genes are TRBV20-1 and TRBJ1-1, with 8 bases fitting TRBD1. Losses at the gene ends were 3 bases for V and 0 bases for J; bases not matched to a gene: 6. This CDR3 contains 15 residues. Germline CDR1 DFQATT, CDR2 SNEGSKA (reference sequence). CDR3 residues: CSASSGQDLNTEAFF. The DNA of the CDR3 is TGCAGTGCTAGTTCGGGACAGGACCTGAACACTGAAGCTTTCTTT.

This clonotype appeared many times. The chain joins TRBV7-2 to TRBJ2-1, with D maybe TRBD2 (5 bases). V lost 6 bases and J 3 bases, leaving 12 bases between the germline ends. Germline V CDR1 and CDR2: SGHTA, FQGNSA. CDR3 length: 14 amino acids. CDR3 sequence reads: CASRSLRVYNEQFF. The CDR3 nucleotides read TGTGCCAGCAGGTCCTTGCGGGTCTACAATGAGCAGTTCTTC. Using reference TRBV7-2 and TRBJ2-1 for the parts outside the CDR3, the full variable domain is GAGVSQSPSNKVTEKGKDVELRCDPISGHTALYWYRQSLGQGLEFLIYFQGNSAPDKSGLPSDRFSAERTGGSVSTLTIQRTQQEDSAVYLCASRSLRVYNEQFFGPGTRLTVL.

The chain joins TRBV28 to TRBJ1-2; 7 nucleotides agree with TRBD1. With V trimmed by 5 bases and J by 2 bases, 8 bases remained unmatched. The germline gives CDR1 MDHEN, CDR2 SYDVKM. This CDR3 contains 15 residues. For the CDR3, the DNA is TGTGCCAGCAGTCCCCCCACGACAGGGAACTATGGCTACACCTTC. This translates into CASSPPTTGNYGYTF.

The table lists this clonotype with a few counts. The rearrangement uses TRBV28 and TRBJ1-5, with D unclear. The V gene lost 7 bases and the J gene lost 8 bases, with 12 bases spanning the gap. Germline CDR1 MDHEN, CDR2 SYDVKM. This CDR3 region has 12 residues. Here the CDR3 reads CASTLLGEPQHF. In nucleotides, the CDR3 is TGTGCCAGCACTCTCCTCGGAGAGCCCCAGCATTTT.